This TCR beta chain was profiled in a study of cytomegalovirus exposure and HLA in healthy donors. Overall study: In an early release, HLA-typed donors contributed approximately 82 million unique TCR sequences.

13 Jbeta primers and 60 Vbeta primers were used for the PCR. Original methodology: Tens of millions of unique TCR beta chains, 10 million to 14 million shared, were counted in a later analysis. Produced via immunoSEQ multiplex PCR; TCRdb's table is partial and in-frame only. That table is the source of V, J and clone size, and D and trimming were worked out from the DNA. The sample gives 150,000 to 200,000 clones, roughly 81% of which show up once; roughly 2.2% is in the top ten. As concerns this clone: Its target is not known.

Study-level points and caveats: By HLA locus, TCR association rates varied in a later analysis, with DRB1 showing the most and HLA-C the fewest. Indistinguishable V segments, including TRBV6-2 and TRBV6-3, were excluded.

The CDR3 is made up of 15 amino acids. The ends lost 4 bases at V and 3 bases at J; junction bases unmatched: 8. Germline CDR1 LGHNA, CDR2 YNFKEQ. This clonotype was sampled from a man aged 18 to 29 in good health and CMV-seropositive. This rearrangement joins TRBV4-2 to TRBJ2-7; TRBD2 aligns across 8 bases. Source material: PBMCs. CDR3 sequence (DNA): TGTGCCAGCAGCCCGGATGCCGGGACTAGCTACGAGCAGTACTTC. It codes for CASSPDAGTSYEQYF.